This T cell receptor (beta chain) is drawn from a study of T cells in Graves' hyperthyroidism and ophthalmopathy. As for the study in general: The initial diagnosis was the point when peripheral blood was collected, ahead of any treatment.

Findings and caveats of the study: In simple terms, a model built on 13 V-J features told ophthalmopathy apart from stable hyperthyroidism. Most thyroid clonotypes expanded above 0.001 were also detected in blood.

Notes on this clonotype: As yet, its antigen is unknown.

This CDR3 contains 16 residues. Trimming cost V 3 bases and J 7 bases, with 19 bases left between them. Germline V gene lookup returns CDR1 KGHSH and CDR2 LQKENI. Amplification of TCR beta CDR3 regions was performed using RNA transcripts as template. The HTBI primer set was used in a first-round RT-PCR of the TCR CDR3. TCRdb reprocessed the multiplex PCR reads via MiXCR and lists one record per CDR3 protein. This table has 300,000 to 350,000 distinct CDR3 sequences, around a sixth appearing once. Sequencing used blood. The source of this sequence is a woman aged 45-59 years with Graves' hyperthyroidism. The chain links TRBV18 to TRBJ1-5; D perhaps matches TRBD1 (6 bases). The CDR3 coding sequence is TGTGCCAGCTCACCCGAGGGGGTGCCACCACTGCAGCCCCAGCATTTT. Residues: CASSPEGVPPLQPQHF.